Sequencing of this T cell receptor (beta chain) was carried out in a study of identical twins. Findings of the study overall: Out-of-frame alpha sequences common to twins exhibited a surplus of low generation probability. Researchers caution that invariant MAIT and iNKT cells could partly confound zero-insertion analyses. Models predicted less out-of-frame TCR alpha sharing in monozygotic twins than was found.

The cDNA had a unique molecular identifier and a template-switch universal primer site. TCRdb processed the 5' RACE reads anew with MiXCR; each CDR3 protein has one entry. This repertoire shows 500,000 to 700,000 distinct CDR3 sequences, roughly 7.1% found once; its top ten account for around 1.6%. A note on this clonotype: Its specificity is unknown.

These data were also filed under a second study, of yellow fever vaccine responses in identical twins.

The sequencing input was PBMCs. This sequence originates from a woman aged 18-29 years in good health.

The chain's CDR3 is CASSQGGLSTDTQYF. The CDR3 DNA sequence: TGTGCCAGCAGCCAGGGCGGGCTTAGCACAGATACGCAGTATTTT. The J gene is TRBJ2-3, the V gene TRBV14, with TRBD2 as a possible D gene (5 bases). CDR3 length: 15 amino acids. CDR1 SGHDN and CDR2 FVKESK come from the germline V gene. The V end was cut by 3 bases, the J end by 0 bases, with 10 bases between.